This is a list of T cell receptor beta chains from one sample in a study of blood T cell repertoires in COVID-19. Clones were sequenced by immunoSEQ multiplex PCR, and TCRdb holds only the in-frame ones, with some missing. In the table there are about 380,000 clones, 88% of which are singletons. Material: PBMCs or T cells enriched from blood (not recorded which). The source of these receptors is a young woman who had recovered from COVID-19. The CDR3 runs from the conserved cysteine through the conserved F or W. A D gene is named only where the DNA matches it firmly. The listing skips clone size in some rows; elsewhere it reads once, few, many or a size class.

size | J | V | D | CDR3
- | TRBJ1-6 | TRBV2 | TRBD1 | CASSDRVSYNSPLHF
- | TRBJ1-6 | TRBV3-1/TRBV3-2 | - | CASSQVAGTPYNSPLHF
once | TRBJ2-2 | TRBV2 | - | CASQAGPNTGELFF
- | TRBJ1-2 | TRBV19 | TRBD1 | CASSSLGQGAGSYGYTF
- | TRBJ1-1 | TRBV6-1 | TRBD1 | CASSDRGQAMNTEAFF
- | TRBJ1-1 | TRBV3-1/TRBV3-2 | TRBD1 | CASSQPDRGTEAFF
- | TRBJ1-5 | TRBV30 | - | CAWSSGGINQPQHF
- | TRBJ2-5 | TRBV30 | - | CAWGDSYQETQYF
- | TRBJ1-5 | TRBV5-8 | - | CASSLRQLQPQHF
- | TRBJ1-5 | TRBV3-1/TRBV3-2 | - | CASSPPERKGCRNQPQHF
- | TRBJ1-4 | TRBV30 | TRBD1 | CAWTVDREKLFF
once | TRBJ1-5 | TRBV2 | TRBD1 | CASSRGQGANQPQHF
- | TRBJ1-3 | TRBV5-1 | TRBD1 | CASSSAGTGAGNTIYF
- | TRBJ1-1 | TRBV5-1 | TRBD1 | CASSLVAGGALILDTEAFF
- | TRBJ2-5 | TRBV4-1 | TRBD2 | CASSLQLAGLETQYF
- | TRBJ1-1 | TRBV7-9 | TRBD1 | CASSFMTGGEGTEAFF
- | TRBJ1-6 | TRBV4-2 | - | CASSQEGLRVYSPLHF
- | TRBJ1-2 | TRBV5-6 | - | CASSLQGPYGYTF
- | TRBJ1-6 | TRBV6-5 | TRBD1 | CASSYLRDSSSPLHF
- | TRBJ2-3 | TRBV19 | - | CASSIDPFFQDTQYF
- | TRBJ2-7 | TRBV9 | TRBD1 | CASSVGTGGRYEQYF
- | TRBJ1-5 | TRBV11-3 | - | CASSSLFANSNQPQHF
- | TRBJ2-7 | TRBV15 | - | CATSRARGSYEQYF
- | TRBJ2-3 | TRBV3-1/TRBV3-2 | - | CASSQEQGEIDTQYF
- | TRBJ2-3 | TRBV9 | TRBD2 | CASYRGTSGFTDTQYF
- | TRBJ2-5 | TRBV7-2 | - | CASSLAGRGVRETQYF
- | TRBJ2-3 | TRBV4-2 | TRBD2 | CASSSTSGGPTDTQYF
- | TRBJ1-5 | TRBV7-9 | TRBD1 | CASSLEGQILNQPQHF
- | TRBJ1-4 | TRBV4-2 | TRBD1 | CASSPRDRTNNEKLFF
- | TRBJ2-5 | TRBV11-2 | TRBD2 | CASSPGLAGGPGQETQYF
- | TRBJ1-5 | TRBV19 | - | CASSIWRGSNQPQHF
- | TRBJ1-1 | TRBV28 | TRBD1 | CASRAGTGKTEAFF